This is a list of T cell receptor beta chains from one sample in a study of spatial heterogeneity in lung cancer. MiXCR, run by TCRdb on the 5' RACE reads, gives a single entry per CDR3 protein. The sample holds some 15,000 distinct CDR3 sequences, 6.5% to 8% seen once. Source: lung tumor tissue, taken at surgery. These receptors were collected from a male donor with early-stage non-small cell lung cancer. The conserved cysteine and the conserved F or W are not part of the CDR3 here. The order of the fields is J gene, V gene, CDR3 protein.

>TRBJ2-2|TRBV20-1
SARVTGTGSTGELF
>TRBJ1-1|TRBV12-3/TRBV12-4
ASRDRGLRTEAF
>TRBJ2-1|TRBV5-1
ASSSGLPPFEQF
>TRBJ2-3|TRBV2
ASKGRRGADTQY
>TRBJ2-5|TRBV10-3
AISGIDRGGETQY
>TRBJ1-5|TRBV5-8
ASSLGREGQPQH
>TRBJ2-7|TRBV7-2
ASSRTGGLSRYEQY
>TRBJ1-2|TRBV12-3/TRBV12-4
ASSLDNYGYT
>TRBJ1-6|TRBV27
ASSLRDSPLH
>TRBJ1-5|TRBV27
ASSPRIRGQPQH
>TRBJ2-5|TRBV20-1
SARQVGGRETQY
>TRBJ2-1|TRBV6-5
ASSYSIGNEQF
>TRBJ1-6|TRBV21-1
ASSKAPQESSYNSPLH
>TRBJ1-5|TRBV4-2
ASSQDSAGGSNQPQH
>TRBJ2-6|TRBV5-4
ASSHIGTGSLGANVLT
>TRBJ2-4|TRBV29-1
SVVWQGSNIQY
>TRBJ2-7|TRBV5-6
ASSGDGDPYEQY
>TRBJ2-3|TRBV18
ASASGTSGSYTDTQY
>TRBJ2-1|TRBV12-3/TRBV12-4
ASSSWGFGGRSVYNEQF
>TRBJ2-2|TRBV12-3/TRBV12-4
ASTRSGRASGELF
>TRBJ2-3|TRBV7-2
ASSRRTSGGGDTQY
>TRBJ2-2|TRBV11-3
ASSWGLNTGELF
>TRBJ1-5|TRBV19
ASSSGTGNQPQH
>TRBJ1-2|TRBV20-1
SASALGTGIYGYT
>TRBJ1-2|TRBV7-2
ASSLYLDSPYGYT
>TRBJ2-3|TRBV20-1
STTRGDTQY
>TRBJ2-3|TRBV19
ASSKVAGADTQY
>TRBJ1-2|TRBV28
ASSSQANYGYT
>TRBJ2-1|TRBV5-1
ATSTGRPGVLSEQF
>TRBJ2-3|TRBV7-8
ASSLAGRRGTDTQY
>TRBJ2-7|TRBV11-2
ASRLAGDEQY
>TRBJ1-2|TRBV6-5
ASSNGQGAYGYT
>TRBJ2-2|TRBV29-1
SVPNRDRGLNTGELF
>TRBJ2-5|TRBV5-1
ASSSGGRETQY
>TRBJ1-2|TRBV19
ASSTPGQRYGYT
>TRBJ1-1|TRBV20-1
SARDRGSGRTEAF
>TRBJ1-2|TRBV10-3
AIRSSTGLNYGYT
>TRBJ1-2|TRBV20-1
SARDGEAVHYGYT
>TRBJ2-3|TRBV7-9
ASSRLAGETDTQY
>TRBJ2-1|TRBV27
ASRQGYNEQF
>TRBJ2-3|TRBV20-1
SAGGVADTQY
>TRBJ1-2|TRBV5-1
ASSPDRGLKIVDGYT
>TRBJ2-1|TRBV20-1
SAAGTSGRGSYNEQF
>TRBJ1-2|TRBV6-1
ASSGGQALE
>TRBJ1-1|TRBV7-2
ASSLRTGPGRAF
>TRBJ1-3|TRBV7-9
ASSLQRNTIY
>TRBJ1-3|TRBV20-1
SAREPSSGNTIY
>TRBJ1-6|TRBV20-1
SARIRQGVNSPLH
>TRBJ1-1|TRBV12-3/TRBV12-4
ASSFRGTEAF
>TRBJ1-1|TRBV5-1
ASSLVAIGTEAF
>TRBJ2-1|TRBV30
AWRASGGGLDEQF
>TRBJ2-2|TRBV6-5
ASSRGFTGELF